This TCR beta chain was found in a study of memory CD4+ T cells and cytomegalovirus serostatus (dated by TCRdb to about 2019). For context, the study as a whole: The roughly 33 healthy Belgian adults in the cohort included 9 who were CMV seropositive and roughly 25 who were CMV seronegative. The study sequenced CD4+ memory TCRbeta repertoires of a Belgian cohort with known cytomegalovirus serostatus to replicate a published TCR-based CMV serostatus classifier. Overall results and qualifications from the work: For CMV serostatus prediction, a median bootstrapped AUC of 0.95 was reached with the original framework, and a median bootstrapped AUC of approximately 0.89 was reached with a US-trained random forest. On the Belgian cohort, the classifier based on the original framework reached a median bootstrapped AUC of 0.95, with a 95% CI of 0.76-1.00. Of 164 previously reported CMV-associated TCRbeta sequences, around 70 appeared in the CD4+ memory repertoires, each in one to five individuals. Results were interpreted as suggesting that the CMV-associated TCR signature is largely present in the CD4+ memory repertoire. Only CD4+CD45RO+ memory cells were sequenced, in contrast to the original study, in which naive and memory CD4+ and CD8+ populations were covered.

The CDR3 spans 14 residues, from the cysteine through the phenylalanine. Of all the DNA, just the CDR3 is kept, 42 bases in frame from base 1. CDR1 and CDR2, per the germline V gene, are MDHEN and SYDVKM. V loses 2 bases of germline sequence and J loses 7 bases, and the interval between the two ends is 11 bases. Single viable CD3+CD4+CD8-CD45RO+ cells were sorted as memory CD4+ T cells on a FACSAria II. To determine CMV serostatus, a Roche Elecsys assay was used that detects serum IgG against CMV pp150, pp28, p38 and p52. Once the samples were thawed, total CD4+ T cells were enriched through positive selection using CD4 magnetic microbeads. Samples originated from another study that specifically interrogated the CD4+ T cell memory repertoire. Peripheral blood mononuclear cells were isolated and cryopreserved following standard operating procedures; serum was stored at -80 °C. Staining used CD3-PerCP (BW264/56), CD4-APC (RPA-T4), CD45RO-PE (UCHT1) and CD8-Pacific Orange (3B5) antibodies, with Sytox blue excluding non-viable cells.

The Quick-DNA Microprep Kit was used to extract genomic DNA from the sorted cells. Amplification of TCRbeta DNA was done with the immunoSEQ hsTCRbeta kit, following the protocol from the manufacturer. TCRbeta libraries were sequenced on an Illumina MiSeq instrument. The paper's processing steps were these. Following removal of out-of-frame sequences, more than 2,000,000 distinct TCRbeta sequences were retained, with an average of roughly 70,000 per individual. Each individual was scored using the number of 150 to 200 previously reported CMV-associated TCRbeta sequences that the individual carried and the total number of productive distinct TCRbeta sequences. A beta-binomial model was reimplemented in Python, and scikit-learn random forests with default parameters were trained on US cohort data. On the Belgian cohort, classifier performance was reported as the median AUC, along with percentile confidence intervals, across 10,000 bootstrap iterations. TCRdb holds this immuneACCESS table with in-frame rearrangements only. Some clones are missing; in checked studies, unresolved V genes explain under half, and the rest has no known cause. The DNA gave D and trimming, while V, J and clone size come from that table. The sample table shows over 75,000 clones, and 80% are seen once. The top ten clonotypes cover around 3.6% of the sample.

A word on this clone: Its antigen remains unidentified. No quality values exist for individual bases; no much larger clone is one base distant.

The V gene is TRBV28 and the J gene is TRBJ1-4; TRBD1 might be the D gene, on 5 matching bases. This sequence was found in an adult in good health and CMV-seropositive. What was sequenced was memory CD4+ T cells from blood. The CDR3: CASSLRGWSEKLFF. The DNA sequence is as follows: TGTGCCAGCAGTTTACGGGGGTGGAGTGAAAAACTGTTTTTT. With the portions outside the CDR3 filled from the reference TRBV28 and TRBJ1-4 genes, the complete variable region becomes DVKVTQSSRYLVKRTGEKVFLECVQDMDHENMFWYRQDPGLGLRLIYFSYDVKMKEKGDIPEGYSVSREKKERFSLILESASTNQTSMYLCASSLRGWSEKLFFGSGTQLSVL.